This T cell receptor beta chain emerged from a study of graft-versus-host responses after intestinal transplantation. About the study: Every transplant recipient was induced with anti-thymocyte globulin, then maintained on tacrolimus and steroids for roughly 3 years.

Per the germline V gene, CDR1 is LGHNA and CDR2 is YNFKEQ. Trimming took 2 bases from V and 0 from J, leaving 14 bases between them. This CDR3 is 17 amino acids long. The repertoire was sequenced with immunoSEQ multiplex PCR; TCRdb's copy has only in-frame clones and lacks some. The table shows tens of thousands of clones, with approximately 95% occurring only once. The sequence was obtained from a human patient who received an intestinal transplant, so some T cells may come from the graft donor. The sample in question was PBMCs, obtained around 820 days after a first intestinal transplant, on the day of a second. V usage is TRBV4-2 and J usage is TRBJ2-4, with D perhaps TRBD2 (5 bases). The CDR3 reads CASSQLAGPLAKNIQYF. The CDR3 DNA reads as TGTGCCAGCAGCCAATTGGCGGGCCCATTAGCCAAAAACATTCAGTACTTC.